This TCR beta chain was sequenced for a study of OX40 agonist ivuxolimab in advanced cancers. Study overall: Patients in the trial were receiving intravenous ivuxolimab every 2 weeks, at doses of 0.01 to 10 mg/kg. Patients in dose escalation had liver, melanoma, kidney or head and neck cancers.

Comment on this clone: The antigen remains undetermined.

The study's findings and limits: Expanded clones tended on average to be more numerous among CD8+ T cells than CD4+. Patients who responded partially at 0.1-3.0 mg/kg showed clonal expansion ranking among the lowest.

The assay was immunoSEQ multiplex PCR, and TCRdb's table has in-frame clones only and misses some. The sample shows tens of thousands of clones, more than 75% of them seen only once. Sequencing was performed on CD4+ or CD8+ T cells sorted from blood, taken in a trial of the OX40 agonist ivuxolimab. The receptor's source is an adult with an advanced solid tumor such as melanoma, head and neck, liver or kidney cancer.

The CDR3 sequence is CATSRSGLAENTGELFF. DNA for the CDR3: TGTGCCACCAGCAGATCGGGACTAGCGGAGAACACCGGGGAGCTGTTTTTT. The genes are TRBV15 and TRBJ2-2, with TRBD2 matching over 11 bases. This CDR3 has 17 residues. Trimming removed 2 bases from V and 1 base from J; junction bases left unmatched: 3. The germline V gene encodes CDR1 LNHNV and CDR2 YYDKDF (reference sequence).